This is a list of T cell receptor beta chains from one sample in a study of persistence of HIV-infected CD4 T cells. This table comes from immunoSEQ multiplex PCR, and its TCRdb copy is limited to in-frame clones, with some not included. The sample lists around 47,000 clones; more than 85% were seen once. These receptors have no known antigen. The sequenced sample was CD4+ T cells sorted from PBMCs after roughly 18-hour stimulation, obtained from a patient who received antiretroviral therapy. Receptor source: an adult man with HIV who was CMV-seropositive. Each CDR3 is given with its conserved first and last residue. The D gene is left open where the match is weak. Where a row states a size, it is once, few, many or the class of an expanded clone; other rows omit it.

j_call d_call v_call clone_size cdr3_nt cdr3_aa
TRBJ2-7 NA TRBV28 NA TGTGCCAGCAGTTCCAAATACGAGCAGTACTTC CASSSKYEQYF
TRBJ1-1 NA TRBV12-5 NA TGTGCTAGTGGTTTGGTTGGCAGTTGGACTGAAGCTTTCTTT CASGLVGSWTEAFF
TRBJ1-2 NA TRBV2 NA TGTGCCAGCAGCCGGGACACGAACTATGGCTACACCTTC CASSRDTNYGYTF
TRBJ2-3 NA TRBV4-2 NA TGTGCCAGCAGCCAAGGTTCCTGGCGGGTCACAGATACGCAGTATTTT CASSQGSWRVTDTQYF
TRBJ2-5 TRBD1 TRBV18 NA TGTGCCAGCTCACCGGGTACAGGGGTGAAGACCCAGTACTTC CASSPGTGVKTQYF
TRBJ1-5 NA TRBV19 NA TGTGCCAGTAAACTCGACGGTCCGACAAAGGGGGGCAATCAGCCCCAGCATTTT CASKLDGPTKGGNQPQHF
TRBJ1-2 NA TRBV11-2 NA TGTGCCAGCAGCGAGGGGCTTGGGTATGGCTACACCTTC CASSEGLGYGYTF
TRBJ2-6 TRBD1 TRBV5-5 NA TGTGCCAGCAGCTTGACAGGGGCCTCTGGGGCCAACGTCCTGACTTTC CASSLTGASGANVLTF
TRBJ1-6 NA TRBV6-1 NA TGTGCCAGCAGTGAAACCACAGGGATGTTCGGTAATTCACCCCTCCACTTT CASSETTGMFGNSPLHF
TRBJ2-4 TRBD1 TRBV7-8 NA TGTGCCAGCAGCCGCAGGGGGTCGACCAAAAACATTCAGTACTTC CASSRRGSTKNIQYF
TRBJ2-7 TRBD2 TRBV18 NA TGTGCCAGCTCATCACGGACTAGCGGGGGGCACTACGAGCAGTACTTC CASSSRTSGGHYEQYF
TRBJ2-1 NA TRBV19 NA TGTGCCAGTTCCATATGGGGGGGACAGTCCTACAATGAGCAGTTCTTC CASSIWGGQSYNEQFF
TRBJ2-2 TRBD2 TRBV28 NA TGTGCCACCGTACCGGGACTAGCGGGGGGGCCCTCCGGGGAGCTGTTTTTT CATVPGLAGGPSGELFF
TRBJ2-1 NA TRBV7-3 NA TGTGCCAGCAGCCCCCGAGGGGGGAAGGCTGGCAATGAGCAGTTCTTC CASSPRGGKAGNEQFF
TRBJ1-3 NA TRBV10-3 NA TGTGCCATCAGTGAGGCCCCAACAGGGTCAGGAAACACCATATATTTT CAISEAPTGSGNTIYF
TRBJ1-2 NA TRBV18 NA TGTGCCAGCTTCCGAGGGGAGGGCTATGGCTACACCTTC CASFRGEGYGYTF
TRBJ2-7 NA TRBV7-2 once TGTGCCAGCAGCCCTGGACAGCGACAGTCATACGAGCAGTACTTC CASSPGQRQSYEQYF
TRBJ1-1 NA TRBV3-1/TRBV3-2 NA TGTGCCAGCAGCCGCGGGACACATGAAGCTTTCTTT CASSRGTHEAFF
TRBJ1-1 NA TRBV19 NA TGTGCCAGTAGATTACAGGGTGCGAACACTGAAGCTTTCTTT CASRLQGANTEAFF
TRBJ1-2 NA TRBV19 NA TGTGCCAGTAGTATAGGTAACAGGATTAACTATGGCTACACCTTC CASSIGNRINYGYTF
TRBJ2-3 NA TRBV10-3 NA TGTGCCATCAGTGTAGCCGCGGAAGGGAATACGCAGTATTTT CAISVAAEGNTQYF
TRBJ2-7 NA TRBV10-3 NA TGTGCCATCAGCCAAGACAGCGGAGGTGTGCAGTACTTC CAISQDSGGVQYF
TRBJ2-7 TRBD1 TRBV20-1 NA TGCAGTGCTAGTTCGGGACAGGGAACTTACGAGCAGTACTTC CSASSGQGTYEQYF
TRBJ1-4 NA TRBV7-8 few TGTGCCAGCAGCTTGGACCGACAGTTAGCAACTAATGAAAAACTGTTTTTT CASSLDRQLATNEKLFF
TRBJ1-4 NA TRBV6-4 NA TGTGCCAGCAGTGACTCCGGACTGTTTTTT CASSDSGLFF
TRBJ1-5 NA TRBV18 NA TGTGCCAGCTCACTGCCGGGGGGGCTTCAGCCCCAGCATTTT CASSLPGGLQPQHF
TRBJ1-1 NA TRBV5-1 NA TGCGCCAGCAGTTGGAACAAAGGGGTCGTTGACACTGAAGCTTTCTTT CASSWNKGVVDTEAFF
TRBJ1-2 NA TRBV7-2 NA TGTGCCAGCAGCTTGGGCGGGGCGTATGGCTACACCTTC CASSLGGAYGYTF
TRBJ2-3 NA TRBV19 NA TGTGCCAGTAGTCTCCGACCGCAAGATACGCAGTATTTT CASSLRPQDTQYF
TRBJ2-2 NA TRBV3-1/TRBV3-2 NA TGTGCCAGCAGCCAAGTCGTCACCGGGGAGCTGTTTTTT CASSQVVTGELFF
TRBJ1-1 NA TRBV20-1 NA TGCAGTGCTCCGGGGCGTGCTTTCTTT CSAPGRAFF
TRBJ1-3 TRBD1 TRBV6-5 NA TGTGCCAGCAGCCTCGACAGGGCTGGAAACACCATATATTTT CASSLDRAGNTIYF
TRBJ1-1 NA TRBV6-6 NA TGTGCCAGCAGTAATACAGCGAACACTGAAGCTTTCTTT CASSNTANTEAFF
TRBJ1-1 NA TRBV7-2 NA TGTGCCAGCAGATCGGGAAGGGAGCCCACTGAAGCTTTCTTT CASRSGREPTEAFF
TRBJ2-7 NA TRBV28 NA TGTGCCAGCAGTACAAGGGGCGGACGGATGACCAACCCCTACGAGCAGTACTTC CASSTRGGRMTNPYEQYF